The rows below give T cell receptor beta chains drawn from one sample of a study of OX40 agonist ivuxolimab in advanced cancers. Sequencing used immunoSEQ multiplex PCR; TCRdb keeps in-frame clones, though not all of them. The data show tens of thousands of clones, with 70% to 90% seen just once and approximately 40% held by the top ten. The source was CD4+ or CD8+ T cells sorted from blood, collected in a trial of the OX40 agonist ivuxolimab. The receptors come from an adult with an advanced solid tumor such as melanoma, head and neck, liver or kidney cancer. Each CDR3 is given with its conserved first and last residue. Fields, in order: V gene, J gene, clone size, CDR3 protein. Clone sizes are given selectively: once, few, many, or a class where the clone is expanded.

v_call: TRBV30; j_call: TRBJ2-3; clone_size: -; cdr3_aa: CAWGPQGRDTQYF
v_call: TRBV15; j_call: TRBJ1-1; clone_size: once; cdr3_aa: CATGGRQSPRRAFF
v_call: TRBV30; j_call: TRBJ2-1; clone_size: -; cdr3_aa: CAWSGGLGDNEQFF
v_call: TRBV5-4; j_call: TRBJ1-6; clone_size: -; cdr3_aa: CASSLNREDSPLHF
v_call: TRBV27; j_call: TRBJ2-7; clone_size: -; cdr3_aa: CASSTWAGSYEQYF
v_call: TRBV6-1; j_call: TRBJ2-7; clone_size: -; cdr3_aa: CATLGTETYEQYF
v_call: TRBV27; j_call: TRBJ2-3; clone_size: once; cdr3_aa: CASSFGSGSMDTQYF
v_call: TRBV11-2; j_call: TRBJ2-1; clone_size: -; cdr3_aa: CASSLEGTSGFYNEQFF
v_call: TRBV7-9; j_call: TRBJ2-3; clone_size: -; cdr3_aa: CASSFRAGGADTQYF
v_call: TRBV27; j_call: TRBJ1-2; clone_size: medium-sized; cdr3_aa: CASSPSWTGWDGYTF
v_call: TRBV7-6; j_call: TRBJ2-7; clone_size: -; cdr3_aa: CASSPLIELPYEQYF